This TCR beta chain was identified in a study of blood T cell repertoires in COVID-19. At the level of the study: PBMCs, B-cell-depleted T cells, or T cells were the source of the cDNA or gDNA that made up the material.

CDR1 MDHEN and CDR2 SYDVKM come from the germline V gene. V lost 11 bases, J lost 7 bases, and 14 bases lay in between. CDR3 length equals 11 residues. Profiling relied on immunoSEQ multiplex PCR, and the TCRdb table lists in-frame clones only, not all of them. The sample shows 25,000 to 30,000 clones, around 89% of them seen only once. The chain links TRBV28 to TRBJ1-2; D is possibly TRBD1 (5 bases). This sequence was found in a human donor in a cohort sampled during active COVID-19. Material for sequencing was peripheral blood. Written as DNA, the CDR3 is TGTGCCGGACGGGGGGGAGGTGGCTACACCTTC. Amino acid sequence: CAGRGGGGYTF.